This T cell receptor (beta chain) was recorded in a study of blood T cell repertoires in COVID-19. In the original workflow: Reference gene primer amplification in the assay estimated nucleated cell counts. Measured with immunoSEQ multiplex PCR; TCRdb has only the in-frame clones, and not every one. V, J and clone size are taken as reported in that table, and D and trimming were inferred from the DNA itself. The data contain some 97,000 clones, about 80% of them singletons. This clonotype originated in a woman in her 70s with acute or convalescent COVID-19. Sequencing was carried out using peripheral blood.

CDR3 protein: CASSYREPGAEAFF. CDR3 bases: TGTGCCAGTAGTTACAGGGAACCAGGGGCTGAAGCTTTCTTT. This chain uses TRBV19 with TRBJ1-1, with TRBD1 as a possible D gene (6 bases). This CDR3 comprises 14 residues. V lost 5 bases and J lost 6, with 16 bases in between. Germline CDR1 LNHDA, CDR2 SQIVND (reference sequence).